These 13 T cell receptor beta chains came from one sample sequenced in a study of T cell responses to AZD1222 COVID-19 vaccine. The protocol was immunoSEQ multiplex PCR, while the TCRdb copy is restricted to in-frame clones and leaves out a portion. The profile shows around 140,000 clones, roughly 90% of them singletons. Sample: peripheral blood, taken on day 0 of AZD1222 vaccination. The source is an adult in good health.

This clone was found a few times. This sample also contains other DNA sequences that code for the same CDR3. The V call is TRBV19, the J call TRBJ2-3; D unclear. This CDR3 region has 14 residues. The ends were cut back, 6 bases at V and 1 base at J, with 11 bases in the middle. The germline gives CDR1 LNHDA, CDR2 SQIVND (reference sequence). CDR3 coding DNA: TGTGCCAGTAGCCCGACCGGCGGCACAGATACGCAGTATTTT. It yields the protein CASSPTGGTDTQYF.

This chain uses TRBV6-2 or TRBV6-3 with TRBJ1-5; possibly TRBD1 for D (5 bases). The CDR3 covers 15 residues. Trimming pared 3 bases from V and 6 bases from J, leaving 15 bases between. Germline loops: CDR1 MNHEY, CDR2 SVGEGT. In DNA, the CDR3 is TGTGCCAGCAGTTATTCTGGCAGGGCGGGTCAGCCCCAGCATTTT. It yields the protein CASSYSGRAGQPQHF.

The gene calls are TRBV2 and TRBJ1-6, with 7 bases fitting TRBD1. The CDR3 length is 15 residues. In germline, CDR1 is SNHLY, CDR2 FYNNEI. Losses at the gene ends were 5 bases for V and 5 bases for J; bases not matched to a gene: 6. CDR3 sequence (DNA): TGTGCCAGCAGTCCTACAGGGGTCAATAATTCACCCCTCCACTTT. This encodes CASSPTGVNNSPLHF.

The chain's CDR3 is CASRLTADMKGAPYEQYF. CDR3 DNA: TGTGCCAGCAGATTAACCGCGGACATGAAGGGCGCCCCTTACGAGCAGTACTTC. This chain joins TRBV6-4 and TRBJ2-7; D possibly corresponds to TRBD1 (5 bases). The V gene lost 6 bases and the J gene lost 4 bases, with 28 bases spanning the gap. The CDR3 totals 18 residues. The germline gives CDR1 MRHNA, CDR2 SNTAGT.

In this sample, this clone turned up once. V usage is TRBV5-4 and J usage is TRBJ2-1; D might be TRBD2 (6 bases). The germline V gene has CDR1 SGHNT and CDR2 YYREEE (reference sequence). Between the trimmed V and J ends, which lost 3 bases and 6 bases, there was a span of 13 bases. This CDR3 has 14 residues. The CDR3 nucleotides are TGTGCCAGCAGCTCGGGCCTAGCGCGCAATGAGCAGTTCTTC. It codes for CASSSGLARNEQFF.

The CDR3 is CASSAGQWGYEQYF. CDR3 bases: TGTGCCAGCTCAGCAGGACAGTGGGGCTACGAGCAGTACTTC. The rearrangement links TRBV18 to TRBJ2-7; a weak D match, TRBD1 (6 bases). V shed 5 bases and J shed 3 bases, with 14 bases lying between them. This CDR3 contains 14 residues. Germline V gives CDR1 KGHSH, CDR2 LQKENI.

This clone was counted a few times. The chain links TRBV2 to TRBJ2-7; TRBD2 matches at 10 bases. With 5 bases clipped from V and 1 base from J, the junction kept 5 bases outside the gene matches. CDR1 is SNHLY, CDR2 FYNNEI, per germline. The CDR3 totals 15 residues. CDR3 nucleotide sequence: TGTGCCAGCAGTTTCTCTAGCGGGGGTTCCTACGAGCAGTACTTC. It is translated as CASSFSSGGSYEQYF.

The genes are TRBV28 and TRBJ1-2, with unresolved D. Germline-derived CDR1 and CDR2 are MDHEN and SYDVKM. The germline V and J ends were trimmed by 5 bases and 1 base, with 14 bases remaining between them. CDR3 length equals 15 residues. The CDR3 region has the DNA TGTGCCAGCAGTCCCCGTGGGAGTTTTAACTATGGCTACACCTTC. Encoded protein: CASSPRGSFNYGYTF.

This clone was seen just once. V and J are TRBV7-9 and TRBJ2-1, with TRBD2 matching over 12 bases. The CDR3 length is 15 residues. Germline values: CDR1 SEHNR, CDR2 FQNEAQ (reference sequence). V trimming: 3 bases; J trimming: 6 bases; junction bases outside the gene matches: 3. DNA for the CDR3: TGTGCCAGCAGCTTTCTAGCGGGAGGGCCCAATGAGCAGTTCTTC. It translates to CASSFLAGGPNEQFF.

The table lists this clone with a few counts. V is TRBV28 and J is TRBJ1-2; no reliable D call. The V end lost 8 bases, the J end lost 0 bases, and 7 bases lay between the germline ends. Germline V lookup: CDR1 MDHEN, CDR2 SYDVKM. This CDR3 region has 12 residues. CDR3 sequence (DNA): TGTGCCAGCGGGCGGTCTAACTATGGCTACACCTTC. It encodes CASGRSNYGYTF.

This CDR3 is CASRRLENEQFF. In DNA form, the CDR3 reads TGTGCCAGCAGGCGACTAGAGAATGAGCAGTTCTTC. The chain combines TRBV6-5 with TRBJ2-1; a possible D gene is TRBD2 (6 bases). The V gene lost 6 bases and the J gene lost 7 bases, with 10 bases spanning the gap. This CDR3 is built from 12 residues. Per the germline V gene, CDR1 is MNHEY and CDR2 is SVGAGI.

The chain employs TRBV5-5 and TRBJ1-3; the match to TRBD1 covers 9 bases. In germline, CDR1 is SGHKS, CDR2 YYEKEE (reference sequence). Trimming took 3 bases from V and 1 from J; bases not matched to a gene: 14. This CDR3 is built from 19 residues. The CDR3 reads CASSSGQGPSLLSGNTIYF. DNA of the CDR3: TGTGCCAGCAGCTCCGGACAGGGGCCTTCATTGTTATCTGGAAACACCATATATTTT. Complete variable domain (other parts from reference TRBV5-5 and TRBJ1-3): DAGVTQSPTHLIKTRGQQVTLRCSPISGHKSVSWYQQVLGQGPQFIFQYYEKEERGRGNFPDRFSARQFPNYSSELNVNALLLGDSALYLCASSSGQGPSLLSGNTIYFGEGSWLTVV.

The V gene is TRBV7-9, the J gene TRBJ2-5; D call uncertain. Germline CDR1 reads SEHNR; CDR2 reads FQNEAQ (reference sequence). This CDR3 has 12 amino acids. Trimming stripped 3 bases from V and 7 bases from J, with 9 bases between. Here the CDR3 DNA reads TGTGCCAGCAGCTTCGATTCCCCGACCCAGTACTTC. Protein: CASSFDSPTQYF.